This TCR beta chain was sequenced during a study of blood T cell repertoires in COVID-19. The V and J ends lost 0 bases and 2 bases respectively, with 12 bases between them. The CDR3 loop spans 16 amino acids. Germline CDR1 and CDR2: SGDLS and YYNGEE. The assay was immunoSEQ multiplex PCR, and TCRdb's table has in-frame clones only and misses some. The sample holds a few hundred thousand clones, around 91% seen once. Participants were aged roughly 18 to 89 years from 20 to 30 US areas. Sequenced: PBMCs or T cells enriched from blood (not recorded which). The origin of this receptor is a man between 25 and 39 years old who had been exposed to COVID-19. V gene TRBV9 combines with J gene TRBJ1-3, with D hard to call. Written as DNA, the CDR3 is TGTGCCAGCAGCGTAGACCCGGGGAACACTGGAAACACCATATATTTT. Its translation is CASSVDPGNTGNTIYF.